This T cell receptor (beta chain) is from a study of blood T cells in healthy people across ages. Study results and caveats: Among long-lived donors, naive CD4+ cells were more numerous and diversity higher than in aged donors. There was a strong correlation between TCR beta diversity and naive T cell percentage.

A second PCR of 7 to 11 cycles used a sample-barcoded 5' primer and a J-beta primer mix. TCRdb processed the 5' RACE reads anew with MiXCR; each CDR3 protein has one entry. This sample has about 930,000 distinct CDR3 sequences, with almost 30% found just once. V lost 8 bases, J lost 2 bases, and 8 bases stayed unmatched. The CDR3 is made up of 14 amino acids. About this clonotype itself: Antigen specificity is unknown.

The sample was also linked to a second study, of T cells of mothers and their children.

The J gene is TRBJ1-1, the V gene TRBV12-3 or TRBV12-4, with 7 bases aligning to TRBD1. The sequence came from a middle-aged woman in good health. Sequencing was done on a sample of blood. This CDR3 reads CASLLGTVNTEAFF. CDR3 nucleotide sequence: TGTGCCAGCCTCCTTGGGACAGTTAACACTGAAGCTTTCTTT.